Below, 23 T cell receptor beta chains from the same sample are listed, as sequenced in a study of blood T cell repertoires in COVID-19. Profiled with immunoSEQ multiplex PCR; TCRdb holds only in-frame clones, not every one. Here the sample spans 85,000 to 130,000 clones, about 91% being singletons. Sequences were obtained from peripheral blood. These TCRs come from a human donor in a cohort sampled during active COVID-19.

The rearrangement joins TRBV14 to TRBJ1-1; TRBD1 is a possible D gene (5 bases). Trimming removed 4 bases from V and 5 bases from J, with 11 bases in between. CDR1 SGHDN and CDR2 FVKESK come from the germline V gene. The CDR3 runs to 13 residues. The CDR3 protein is CASSPGGGTEAFF. Written as DNA, the CDR3 is TGTGCCAGCAGCCCGGGGGGGGGAACTGAAGCTTTCTTT.

The chain employs TRBV27 and TRBJ2-7; D may be TRBD1 (6 bases). Trimming removed 2 bases at V and 2 bases at J, with 13 bases between. The CDR3 covers 15 residues. CDR1 is MNHEY and CDR2 is SMNVEV in the germline V gene (reference sequence). This CDR3 is CASSLRGTTTYEQYF. The CDR3 DNA sequence: TGTGCCAGCAGTTTAAGGGGGACAACCACCTACGAGCAGTACTTC.

The chain has TRBV13 and TRBJ2-7; D is perhaps TRBD2 (6 bases). This CDR3 is 12 amino acids long. From germline, CDR1 is PRHDT and CDR2 FYEKMQ (reference sequence). Trimming stripped 3 bases from V and 4 bases from J, with 7 bases between. CDR3 nucleotide sequence: TGTGCCAGCAGCTTTAGCGGATACGAGCAGTACTTC. The encoded protein is CASSFSGYEQYF.

V gene TRBV4-1 combines with J gene TRBJ2-7, with 7 bases that match TRBD2. The CDR3 contains 22 residues. CDR1 is MGHRA and CDR2 is YSYEKL in the germline V gene. Trimming cost V 4 bases and J 3 bases; bases outside gene matches: 30. This CDR3 reads CASSLLWGGGGSKAGTNYEQYF. The CDR3 DNA is TGCGCCAGCAGCCTACTTTGGGGGGGAGGCGGCTCCAAGGCGGGAACCAACTACGAGCAGTACTTC.

This chain links TRBV12-3 or TRBV12-4 with TRBJ2-7, with D unclear. CDR3 size: 12 residues. With 4 bases removed from V and 3 bases from J, the gap between germline ends came to 7 bases. CDR3 coding DNA: TGTGCCAGCAGTTCGACTCACTACGAGCAGTACTTC. Translated: CASSSTHYEQYF.

This clone was found once. V and J are TRBV11-3 and TRBJ2-1; 7 nucleotides match TRBD2. Germline V gene data show CDR1 as SGHNT and CDR2 as YENEEA. The length of the CDR3 is 15 residues. The junction had 13 bases not matched to a gene; V was cut back by 5 bases and J by 9 bases. Here the CDR3 DNA reads TGTGCCAGCAGCCCAAAGACAGCGGGGTGGGGTGAGCAGTTCTTC. It codes for CASSPKTAGWGEQFF.

The rearrangement uses TRBV30 and TRBJ1-2, with unresolved D. The germline gives CDR1 GTSNPN, CDR2 SVGIG (reference sequence). The CDR3 is 13 amino acids. Trimming left V 7 bases short and J 2 bases short, with 14 bases between. CDR3 sequence: CALLSRGNYGYTF. The CDR3 DNA is TGTGCCTTACTCAGTCGGGGAAACTATGGCTACACCTTC.

The V and J genes are TRBV7-2 and TRBJ2-7; D gene unclear. The CDR3 spans 16 residues. CDR1 is SGHTA, CDR2 FQGNSA, per germline. Trimming took 5 bases from V and 2 from J, leaving 19 bases between them. CDR3 in amino acids: CASSPQSSLSTYEQYF. The CDR3 DNA reads as TGTGCCAGCAGCCCGCAGTCCTCATTATCGACCTACGAGCAGTACTTC.

V and J are TRBV6-5 and TRBJ1-6, with D hard to call. In germline, CDR1 is MNHEY, CDR2 SVGAGI. There are 13 residues in the CDR3. Trimming stripped 10 bases from V and 7 bases from J, with 14 bases between. The CDR3 loop reads CATGFSGNSPLHF. The CDR3 nucleotides read TGTGCCACTGGCTTTAGCGGAAATTCACCCCTCCACTTT.

The rearrangement uses TRBV13 and TRBJ2-5; 9 positions agree with TRBD2. The V gene end was trimmed by 5 bases and the J gene end by 5 bases; junction bases not matched to a gene: 15. The CDR3 spans 17 residues. Per germline, CDR1 PRHDT and CDR2 FYEKMQ (reference sequence). CDR3 bases: TGTGCCAGCAGCCCCCCTCCCAAGGCGGGGGGGCCGGAGACCCAGTACTTC. This codes for CASSPPPKAGGPETQYF.

V is TRBV5-1 and J is TRBJ2-3; TRBD2 matches 13 bases. In germline, CDR1 is SGHRS, CDR2 YFSETQ. With 4 bases clipped from V and 6 bases from J, the junction kept 5 bases outside the gene matches. The CDR3 spans 15 residues. For the CDR3, the DNA is TGCGCCAGCAGCGGAACTAGCGGGGGGGCCGATACGCAGTATTTT. Translating gives CASSGTSGGADTQYF.

The J gene is TRBJ2-3, the V gene TRBV29-1; 10 bases fit TRBD2. The length of the CDR3 is 14 residues. Germline values: CDR1 SQVTM, CDR2 ANQGSEA. J lost 3 bases, V lost 8 bases, and 8 bases had no gene match. CDR3 amino acids: CSLAGVVGTDTQYF. In DNA, the CDR3 is TGCAGCCTAGCGGGAGTGGTGGGAACAGATACGCAGTATTTT.

The chain is built from TRBV28 and TRBJ1-2; maybe TRBD1 (5 bases). Germline assignment: CDR1 MDHEN and CDR2 SYDVKM. The length of the CDR3 is 17 residues. V was pared by 1 base and J by 4 bases, with 19 bases between. CDR3 sequence: CASSLFSGAMDIYGYTF. Here the CDR3 DNA reads TGTGCCAGCAGTTTATTCAGCGGGGCTATGGACATCTATGGCTACACCTTC.

J is TRBJ1-6 and V is TRBV7-2; TRBD1 aligns across 9 bases. Unmatched junction bases numbered 6, after V lost 4 bases and J lost 8 bases. Germline CDR1 reads SGHTA; CDR2 reads FQGNSA. This CDR3 has 15 amino acids. CDR3 protein: CASSYSGTGYSPLHF. Here the CDR3 DNA reads TGTGCCAGCAGCTACTCCGGGACAGGGTATTCACCCCTCCACTTT.

The V gene is TRBV7-2, the J gene TRBJ2-7; D is unclear. Germline V CDR1 and CDR2: SGHTA, FQGNSA. The CDR3 totals 15 residues. V gave up 1 base and J gave up 0 bases, with 10 bases separating them. This CDR3 is CASSLDSSSSYEQYF. CDR3 DNA sequence: TGTGCCAGCAGCTTAGACAGTTCGAGCTCCTACGAGCAGTACTTC.

This clone was seen just once. The rearrangement uses TRBV7-2 and TRBJ2-2; tentative D call: TRBD2 (7 bases). CDR3 length: 16 amino acids. V lost 7 bases, J lost 5 bases, and 20 bases lay in between. CDR1 and CDR2 from the germline V gene are SGHTA and FQGNSA. This CDR3 is CASNPIQGGGTGELFF. DNA of the CDR3: TGTGCCAGCAACCCTATCCAGGGAGGGGGGACCGGGGAGCTGTTTTTT.

The gene calls are TRBV27 and TRBJ2-5; the D gene is possibly TRBD1 (6 bases). The ends were cut back, 2 bases at V and 5 bases at J, with 21 bases in the middle. The CDR3 contains 17 residues. Germline V gene sequence: CDR1 MNHEY, CDR2 SMNVEV (reference sequence). CDR3 DNA: TGTGCCAGCAGTTTAGTCCAGGGGACCCCCCACAGGGAGACCCAGTACTTC. This sequence encodes CASSLVQGTPHRETQYF.

This sequence joins TRBV30 and TRBJ1-3, with D tentatively TRBD1 (5 bases). Deletions cut 5 bases from V and 3 bases from J, with 14 bases between. CDR3 length equals 14 residues. Germline V lookup: CDR1 GTSNPN, CDR2 SVGIG (reference sequence). The CDR3 spells CAWAETASGNTIYF. DNA for the CDR3: TGTGCCTGGGCCGAGACAGCGAGTGGAAACACCATATATTTT.

The chain combines TRBV6-6 with TRBJ2-1, with 14 bases fitting TRBD2. The CDR3 loop spans 18 amino acids. Germline V gene lookup returns CDR1 MNHNY and CDR2 SVGAGI (reference sequence). After removal of 5 bases from V and 1 base from J, the junction contained 7 bases not matched to a gene. CDR3 amino acids: CASSHLTSGRGSYNEQFF. DNA of the CDR3: TGTGCCAGCAGTCACCTGACTAGCGGGAGGGGTTCCTACAATGAGCAGTTCTTC.

This clone was observed a few times. DNA for the CDR3: TGTGCCAGCAGCTTAAGAGCGGGCACAGATACGCAGTATTTT. Protein: CASSLRAGTDTQYF. The gene calls are TRBV7-9 and TRBJ2-3; D is perhaps TRBD2 (5 bases). The length of the CDR3 is 14 residues. V was pared by 2 bases and J by 1 base, with 7 bases between. Germline CDR1 reads SEHNR; CDR2 reads FQNEAQ (reference sequence).

This clone is a singleton in its sample. The rearrangement links TRBV15 to TRBJ2-7, with 7 bases fitting TRBD2. CDR3 size: 16 residues. The V gene's germline CDR1 is LNHNV and CDR2 YYDKDF (reference sequence). V dropped 5 bases and J dropped 0; count of bases not matched to a gene: 10. The chain's CDR3 is CATSRHPTSASYEQYF. CDR3 coding DNA: TGTGCCACCAGCCGCCACCCAACTAGCGCCTCCTACGAGCAGTACTTC.

The chain links TRBV2 to TRBJ2-5; 10 nucleotides align to TRBD1. The CDR3 runs 15 residues. CDR1 SNHLY and CDR2 FYNNEI come from the germline V gene. V lost 6 bases and J lost 1; bases outside the gene matches: 5. CDR3 DNA sequence: TGTGCCAGCAGGCCGGGACAGGGGTTCCAAGAGACCCAGTACTTC. It yields the protein CASRPGQGFQETQYF. Variable domain in full (rest from reference TRBV2 and TRBJ2-5): EPEVTQTPSHQVTQMGQEVILRCVPISNHLYFYWYRQILGQKVEFLVSFYNNEISEKSEIFDDQFSVERPDGSNFTLKIRSTKLEDSAMYFCASRPGQGFQETQYFGPGTRLLVL.

This clone appeared a single time. In DNA, the CDR3 is TGTGCCAGCAGTGTACCCCGCTGGACTAGCTACGGGATCATATATACGCAGTATTTT. Its protein product is CASSVPRWTSYGIIYTQYF. The J gene is TRBJ2-3, the V gene TRBV6-2 or TRBV6-3; 8 nucleotides line up with TRBD2. V was clipped by 5 bases and J by 7 bases; unmatched bases: 23. Germline V CDR1 and CDR2: MNHEY, SVGEGT. There are 19 residues in the CDR3.